This TCR beta chain derives from a study of shared clonotypes between healthy human individuals. Points on this clone: What it binds is not known.

J gave up 1 base and V 1 base, and 4 bases lay outside the gene matches. The CDR3 has 16 residues. Per the germline V gene, CDR1 is MGHRA and CDR2 is YSYEKL. General study results and limits: Exclusively blood specimens were collected; tissue repertoires likely differ.

Running of the assay took place at deep level. Produced via immunoSEQ multiplex PCR; TCRdb's table is partial and in-frame only. The sample has about 480,000 clones, around 79% seen once. Sequences were obtained from PBMCs. This chain uses TRBV4-1 with TRBJ2-1; 7 bases fit TRBD2. The source is a woman aged 40-49 years in good health. Some clones in this sample may be carry-over from other donors' samples. This CDR3 is CASSQVRAGSYNEQFF. CDR3 DNA: TGCGCCAGCAGCCAAGTAAGAGCGGGGTCCTACAATGAGCAGTTCTTC.